Detailed here is one T cell receptor (beta chain). Both 60 Vbeta primers and 13 Jbeta primers went into the PCR. Clones were read by immunoSEQ multiplex PCR, and TCRdb kept only the in-frame ones, dropping some. The sample shows 90,000 to 100,000 clones, around 10% of them seen only once. Germline assignment: CDR1 MDHEN and CDR2 SYDVKM. This CDR3 has 16 residues. The trim removed 6 bases at V and 3 bases at J, leaving 13 bases unmatched. This specimen belongs to a study of cytomegalovirus exposure and HLA in healthy donors. Sequencing was performed on PBMCs. The receptor was isolated from a man aged 50-60 years in good health and CMV-seropositive. The chain has TRBV28 and TRBJ2-7; 8 nucleotides agree with TRBD2. CDR3 residues: CASSTRVSSGIYEQYF. CDR3 nucleotide sequence: TGTGCCAGCAGCACTCGTGTTAGTAGCGGGATCTACGAGCAGTACTTC.